This T cell receptor (beta chain) was captured by sequencing in a study of T cell responses to AZD1222 COVID-19 vaccine. Study observations and caveats: There were mostly white British donors and more females than males, and clonal diversity was possibly underestimated.

Points on this clone: Its cognate antigen is unknown.

Sequencing was performed with immunoSEQ multiplex PCR; in TCRdb, only in-frame clones are kept and a portion is missing. The sample contains 130,000 to 150,000 clones, approximately 85% of which appear only once. This CDR3 is built from 16 residues. Germline-derived CDR1 and CDR2 are MDHEN and SYDVKM. Trimming took 5 bases from V and 5 from J, leaving 19 bases between them. V is TRBV28 and J is TRBJ1-5; D not certain. Here the sequenced sample was peripheral blood, taken on day 0 of MenACWY control vaccination. The receptor was derived from an adult in good health. The CDR3 protein is CASSPPGKHDHQPQHF. The CDR3 region has the DNA TGTGCCAGCAGTCCACCGGGAAAGCACGACCATCAGCCCCAGCATTTT.